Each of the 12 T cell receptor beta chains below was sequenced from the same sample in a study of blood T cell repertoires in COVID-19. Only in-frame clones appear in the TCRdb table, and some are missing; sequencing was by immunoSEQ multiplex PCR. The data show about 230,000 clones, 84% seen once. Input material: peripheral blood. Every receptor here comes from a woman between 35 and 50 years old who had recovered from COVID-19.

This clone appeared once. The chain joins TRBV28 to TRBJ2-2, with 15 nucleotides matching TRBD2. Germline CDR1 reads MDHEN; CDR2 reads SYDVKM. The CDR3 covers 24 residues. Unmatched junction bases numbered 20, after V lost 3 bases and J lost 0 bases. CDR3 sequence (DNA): TGTGCCAGCAGTTTTCCGTTTTCCCCGGGACTAGCGGGGGGCGCCCCGCCGAACACCGGGGAGCTGTTTTTT. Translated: CASSFPFSPGLAGGAPPNTGELFF.

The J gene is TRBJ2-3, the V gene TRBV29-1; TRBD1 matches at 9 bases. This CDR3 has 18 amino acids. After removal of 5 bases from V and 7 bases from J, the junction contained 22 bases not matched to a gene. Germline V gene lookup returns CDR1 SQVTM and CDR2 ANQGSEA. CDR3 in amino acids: CSVFGATKDRGLGHTQYF. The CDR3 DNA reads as TGCAGCGTTTTTGGGGCCACTAAGGACAGGGGTTTGGGGCATACGCAGTATTTT.

The CDR3 here is CSVDDGQGGRGYTF. Here the CDR3 DNA reads TGCAGCGTTGATGACGGGCAGGGGGGTCGCGGCTACACCTTC. The genes are TRBV29-1 and TRBJ1-2; 7 nucleotides agree with TRBD1. In germline, CDR1 is SQVTM, CDR2 ANQGSEA. This CDR3 has 14 amino acids. Trimming took 3 bases from V and 8 from J; bases not matched to a gene: 12.

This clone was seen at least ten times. CDR3 bases: TGTGCCAGCAGCTCTCCAACTAATGAAAAACTGTTTTTT. Amino acid sequence: CASSSPTNEKLFF. The J gene is TRBJ1-4, the V gene TRBV5-4; D remains ambiguous. Trimming stripped 3 bases from V and 0 bases from J, with 3 bases between. The CDR3 has 13 residues. The germline gives CDR1 SGHNT, CDR2 YYREEE (reference sequence).

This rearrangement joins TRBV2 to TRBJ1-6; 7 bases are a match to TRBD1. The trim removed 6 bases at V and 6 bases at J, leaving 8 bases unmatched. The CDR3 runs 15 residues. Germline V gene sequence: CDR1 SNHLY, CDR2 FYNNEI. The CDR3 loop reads CASRGTAVLNSPLHF. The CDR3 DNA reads TGTGCCAGCAGGGGGACAGCCGTTCTTAATTCACCCCTCCACTTT.

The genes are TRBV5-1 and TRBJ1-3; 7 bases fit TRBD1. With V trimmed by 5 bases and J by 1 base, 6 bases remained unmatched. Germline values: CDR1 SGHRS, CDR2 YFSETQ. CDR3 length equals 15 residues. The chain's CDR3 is CASRLGTASGNTIYF. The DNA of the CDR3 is TGCGCCAGCAGACTGGGGACAGCGTCTGGAAACACCATATATTTT.

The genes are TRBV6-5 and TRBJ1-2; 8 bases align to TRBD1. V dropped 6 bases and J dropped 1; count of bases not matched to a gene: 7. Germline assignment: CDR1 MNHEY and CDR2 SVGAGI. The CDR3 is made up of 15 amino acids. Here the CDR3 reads CASRHNRGDNYGYTF. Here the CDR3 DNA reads TGTGCCAGCAGACATAACAGGGGGGATAACTATGGCTACACCTTC.

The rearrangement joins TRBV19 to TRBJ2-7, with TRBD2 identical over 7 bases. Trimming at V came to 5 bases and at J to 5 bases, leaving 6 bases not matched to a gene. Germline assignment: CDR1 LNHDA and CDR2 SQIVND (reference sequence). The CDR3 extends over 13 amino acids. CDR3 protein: CASSSRTSDEQYF. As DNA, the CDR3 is TGTGCCAGTAGTTCCAGGACTAGTGACGAGCAGTACTTC. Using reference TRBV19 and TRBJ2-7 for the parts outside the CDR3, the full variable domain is DGGITQSPKYLFRKEGQNVTLSCEQNLNHDAMYWYRQDPGQGLRLIYYSQIVNDFQKGDIAEGYSVSREKKESFPLTVTSAQKNPTAFYLCASSSRTSDEQYFGPGTRLTVT.

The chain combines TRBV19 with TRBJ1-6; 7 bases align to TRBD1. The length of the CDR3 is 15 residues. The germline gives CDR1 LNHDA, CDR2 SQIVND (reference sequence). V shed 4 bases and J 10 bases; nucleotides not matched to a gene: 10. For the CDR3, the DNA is TGTGCCAGTAGTACCCCCTCGGCAGGGGGATCACCCCTCCACTTT. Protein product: CASSTPSAGGSPLHF.

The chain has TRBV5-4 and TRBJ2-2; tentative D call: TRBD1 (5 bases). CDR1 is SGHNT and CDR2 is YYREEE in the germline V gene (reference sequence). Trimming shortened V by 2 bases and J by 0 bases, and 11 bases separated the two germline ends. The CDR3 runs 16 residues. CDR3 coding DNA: TGTGCCAGCAGCTTTATCGACAGACCGAACACCGGGGAGCTGTTTTTT. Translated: CASSFIDRPNTGELFF. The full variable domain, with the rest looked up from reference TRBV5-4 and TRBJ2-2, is ETGVTQSPTHLIKTRGQQVTLRCSSQSGHNTVSWYQQALGQGPQFIFQYYREEENGRGNFPPRFSGLQFPNYSSELNVNALELDDSALYLCASSFIDRPNTGELFFGEGSRLTVL.

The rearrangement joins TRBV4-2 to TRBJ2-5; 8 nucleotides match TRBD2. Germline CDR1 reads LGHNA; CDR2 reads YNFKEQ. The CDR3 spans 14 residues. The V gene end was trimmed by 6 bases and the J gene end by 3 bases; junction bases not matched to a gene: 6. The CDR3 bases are TGTGCCAGCAGAAAAATCGGGGGGGAAGAGACCCAGTACTTC. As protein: CASRKIGGEETQYF.

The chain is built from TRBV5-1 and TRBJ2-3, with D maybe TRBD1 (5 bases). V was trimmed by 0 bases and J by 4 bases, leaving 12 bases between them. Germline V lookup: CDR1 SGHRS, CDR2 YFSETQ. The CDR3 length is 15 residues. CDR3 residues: CASSLGIQGADTQYF. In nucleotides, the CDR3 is TGCGCCAGCAGCTTGGGTATTCAGGGCGCAGATACGCAGTATTTT. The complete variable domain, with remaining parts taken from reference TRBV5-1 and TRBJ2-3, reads KAGVTQTPRYLIKTRGQQVTLSCSPISGHRSVSWYQQTPGQGLQFLFEYFSETQRNKGNFPGRFSGRQFSNSRSEMNVSTLELGDSALYLCASSLGIQGADTQYFGPGTRLTVL.